This T cell receptor (beta chain) was profiled in a study of blood T cell repertoires in COVID-19. All enrollees were roughly 18 to 100 years old and from fewer than 30 US areas. No more than 2 weeks before study entry, exposed participants had met a case of COVID-19. Profiled with immunoSEQ multiplex PCR; TCRdb holds only in-frame clones, not every one. The sample shows 110,000 to 150,000 clones, around 80% of them seen only once. The CDR3 is 14 residues long. From germline, CDR1 is ENHRY and CDR2 SYGVKD. The V end lost 6 bases, the J end lost 9 bases, and 15 bases lay between the germline ends. The sequence came from a young woman who had been exposed to COVID-19. The chain has TRBV10-3 and TRBJ1-6; D is possibly TRBD1 (6 bases). The sample comprised PBMCs or T cells enriched from blood (not recorded which). CDR3 DNA sequence: TGTGCCATCAGAGAAGGGGGGGCGCTTTCACCCCTCCACTTT. Protein product: CAIREGGALSPLHF.